These 20 T cell receptor beta chains came from one sample sequenced in a study of T-cell memory formation after mild COVID-19. TCRdb recomputed calls from the 5' RACE reads with MiXCR, one row per CDR3 protein. This repertoire shows under 300,000 distinct CDR3 sequences, approximately 19% found once; its top ten account for under 25%. Material: PBMCs or a T cell subset sorted from them (not recorded which). Every receptor here comes from a man younger than 30 who had mild COVID-19 (a few samples of this study predate the infection). Cell type and time point are not known.

CDR3 in DNA: TGTGCCAGCACCCCTGGGGGGGGAAGGACAGATACGCAGTATTTT. Translated: CASTPGGGRTDTQYF. The chain uses TRBV12-3 or TRBV12-4 and TRBJ2-3; 7 bases map to TRBD2. Germline trimming cut 7 bases from V and 3 bases from J; bases unmatched to any gene: 10. This CDR3 has 15 amino acids.

In its sample, this clonotype was seen a few times. The V and J genes are TRBV5-1 and TRBJ2-3, with 7 bases lining up with TRBD1. The CDR3 runs to 14 residues. The V segment lost 6 bases and the J segment 6 bases; nucleotides outside the gene matches: 10. Germline CDR1 and CDR2: SGHRS and YFSETQ. CDR3 nucleotides: TGCGCCAGCACTATCAACAGGGGCGGCGATACGCAGTATTTT. Its translation: CASTINRGGDTQYF. Using reference TRBV5-1 and TRBJ2-3 for the parts outside the CDR3, the full variable domain is KAGVTQTPRYLIKTRGQQVTLSCSPISGHRSVSWYQQTPGQGLQFLFEYFSETQRNKGNFPGRFSGRQFSNSRSEMNVSTLELGDSALYLCASTINRGGDTQYFGPGTRLTVL.

The chain employs TRBV24-1 and TRBJ2-3; D possibly uses TRBD1 or TRBD2 (6 bases each). CDR3 length equals 15 residues. Per germline, CDR1 KGHDR and CDR2 SFDVKD. The V gene lost 0 bases and the J gene lost 3 bases, with 9 bases spanning the gap. In nucleotides, the CDR3 is TGTGCCACCAGTGATTTGGGGGGGCCTACAGATACGCAGTATTTT. This codes for CATSDLGGPTDTQYF.

This clonotype was counted a few times. This chain joins TRBV15 and TRBJ1-1; D is uncertain. The CDR3 consists of 13 residues. The germline V gene encodes CDR1 LNHNV and CDR2 YYDKDF (reference sequence). V was trimmed by 8 bases and J by 9 bases, leaving 19 bases between them. The CDR3 reads CATGWQPRQKAFF. In DNA, the CDR3 is TGTGCCACCGGATGGCAGCCCCGTCAGAAAGCTTTCTTT.

Here the CDR3 DNA reads TGCGCCAGCAGCTTGGATAGGACGTACAAAGATACGCAGTATTTT. Translating gives CASSLDRTYKDTQYF. The V call is TRBV5-1, the J call TRBJ2-3; no definite D call. V was trimmed by 0 bases and J by 5 bases, leaving 13 bases between them. The CDR3 is 15 residues long. The V gene's germline CDR1 is SGHRS and CDR2 YFSETQ.

This clonotype came up a few times. The J gene is TRBJ2-1, the V gene TRBV7-3, with TRBD2 matching over 8 bases. The CDR3 has 15 residues. Trimming took 2 bases from V and 4 from J; bases not matched to a gene: 4. Germline CDR1 SGHTA, CDR2 FQGTGA. The CDR3 sequence: CASSLELAAYNEQFF. DNA of the CDR3: TGTGCCAGCAGCTTAGAACTAGCGGCGTACAATGAGCAGTTCTTC.

A word on this clonotype: The junction shows a germline mismatch at one end, possibly a read error. The chain links TRBV2 to TRBJ2-7; 7 nucleotides line up with TRBD1. This CDR3 spans 12 amino acids. Germline assignment: CDR1 SNHLY and CDR2 FYNNEI. The CDR3 DNA is TGTGCCAGCAGCGAAACTCCGGGACAGAGGATTTTC. This codes for CASSETPGQRIF.

The chain combines TRBV6-2 or TRBV6-3 with TRBJ2-7, with a weak D call TRBD1 (6 bases). The CDR3 consists of 15 residues. V dropped 2 bases and J dropped 4 bases, with 15 bases sitting between them. Germline-derived CDR1 and CDR2 are MNHEY and SVGEGT. As DNA, the CDR3 is TGTGCCAGCAGTTACCGGTCAACAGGGAATTACGAGCAGTACTTC. Translated: CASSYRSTGNYEQYF.

This clonotype was observed a few times. V is TRBV15 and J is TRBJ1-3; D is undetermined. CDR1 is LNHNV, CDR2 YYDKDF, per germline (reference sequence). The CDR3 is 15 amino acids. The V end lost 3 bases, the J end lost 3 bases, and 12 bases lay between the germline ends. In DNA form, the CDR3 reads TGTGCCACCAGCAGGCCCGGGAGCTATGGAAACACCATATATTTT. Translating gives CATSRPGSYGNTIYF.

This clonotype was found a few times. The chain uses TRBV7-9 and TRBJ2-3, with 7 nucleotides matching TRBD2. With V trimmed by 5 bases and J by 13 bases, 12 bases remained unmatched. This CDR3 has 13 amino acids. Germline CDR1 reads SEHNR; CDR2 reads FQNEAQ (reference sequence). CDR3 sequence reads: CASSQRGEDYEYF. The CDR3 DNA reads TGTGCCAGCAGCCAACGGGGGGAGGACTACGAGTATTTT.

This clonotype has just a few counts. Without the conserved terminal phenylalanine or tryptophan, this CDR3 likely stems from a read error. The DNA is omitted, as the CDR3 cannot be located on it reliably, and the CDR3 follows TCRdb's listing. This chain uses TRBV20-1 with TRBJ1-1. Inclusive of both ends, the CDR3 amounts to 12 amino acids. Germline loops: CDR1 DFQATT, CDR2 SNEGSKA (reference sequence). The CDR3 loop reads CSARRAVSESSS.

The table lists this clonotype with a few counts. The chain employs TRBV7-3 and TRBJ2-2; no reliable D call. V lost 5 bases, J lost 1 base, and 8 bases lay in between. The CDR3 covers 14 residues. CDR1 SGHTA and CDR2 FQGTGA come from the germline V gene. The CDR3 DNA is TGTGCCAGCAGCGACGACGGGAACACCGGGGAGCTGTTTTTT. Translation: CASSDDGNTGELFF.

This clonotype was counted a few times. The chain carries TRBV5-1 and TRBJ1-5; TRBD1 agrees at 8 bases. This CDR3 is 15 amino acids long. V lost 8 bases, J lost 0 bases, and 7 bases stayed unmatched. The germline V gene encodes CDR1 SGHRS and CDR2 YFSETQ. The CDR3 DNA is TGCGCCAGTACAGGGGGTCTGAATAGCAATCAGCCCCAGCATTTT. Protein sequence: CASTGGLNSNQPQHF.

The chain joins TRBV4-3 to TRBJ2-1; D gene unclear. The CDR3 has 12 amino acids. Between the trimmed V and J ends, which lost 4 bases and 9 bases, there was a span of 10 bases. Germline V gene lookup returns CDR1 LGHNA and CDR2 YSLEER. The CDR3 bases are TGCGCCAGCAGCCTATCGACGGGTGAGCAGTTCTTC. It is translated as CASSLSTGEQFF.

This clonotype has only a few counts. The J gene is TRBJ1-5, the V gene TRBV12-3 or TRBV12-4; 9 positions match TRBD1. J was trimmed by 5 bases and V by 3 bases; bases with no gene match: 11. This CDR3 spans 17 amino acids. DNA of the CDR3: TGTGCCAGCAGTTTCCGGTGGGACAGGGCTTTTTATCAGCCCCAGCATTTT. The encoded protein is CASSFRWDRAFYQPQHF.

This clonotype was counted between two and nine times. This chain links TRBV27 with TRBJ2-1; tentatively, D is TRBD1 or TRBD2 (5 bases each). The CDR3 runs 13 residues. The V gene's germline CDR1 is MNHEY and CDR2 SMNVEV (reference sequence). The V and J ends lost 5 bases and 12 bases respectively, with 17 bases between them. The CDR3: CASSQAGASRQFF. The DNA of the CDR3 is TGTGCCAGCAGTCAGGCCGGGGCGAGTAGGCAGTTCTTC.

This clonotype was detected only a few times. The chain combines TRBV6-1 with TRBJ2-3, with no clear D. The CDR3 contains 13 residues. Germline lookup yields CDR1 MNHNS and CDR2 SASEGT. The ends were cut back, 3 bases at V and 4 bases at J, with 8 bases in the middle. The CDR3 region has the DNA TGTGCCAGCAGTGACCGCCAGCCAGATACGCAGTATTTT. Amino acids: CASSDRQPDTQYF.

The rearrangement uses TRBV24-1 and TRBJ2-2; the D is unclear. Germline V gene data show CDR1 as KGHDR and CDR2 as SFDVKD. Trimming pared 1 base from V and 6 bases from J, leaving 8 bases between. CDR3 length equals 14 residues. The CDR3 DNA follows: TGTGCCACCAGTGATTTTGCGGTGGCCGGGGAGCTGTTTTTT. Residues: CATSDFAVAGELFF.

The chain couples TRBV7-2 to TRBJ2-4; no firm D call. V was clipped by 1 base and J by 2 bases, with 12 bases between them. CDR3 length: 16 residues. Germline V gene data show CDR1 as SGHTA and CDR2 as FQGNSA. The CDR3 reads CASSLEAWETKNIQYF. In nucleotides, the CDR3 is TGTGCCAGCAGCTTAGAGGCCTGGGAAACCAAAAACATTCAGTACTTC.

This clonotype has ten or more counts. The chain employs TRBV28 and TRBJ1-1, with D tentatively TRBD1 (5 bases). In germline, CDR1 is MDHEN, CDR2 SYDVKM. Trimming cost V 1 base and J 8 bases, with 11 bases left between them. The CDR3 is 13 residues long. CDR3 coding DNA: TGTGCCAGCAGTTTATCCCGCGGGGGGGAAGCTTTCTTT. It translates to CASSLSRGGEAFF.